This is a list of T cell receptor beta chains from one sample in a study of radiotherapy plus CTLA-4 blockade in lung cancer. Only in-frame clones appear in the TCRdb table, and some are missing; sequencing was by immunoSEQ multiplex PCR. The data contain about 77,000 clones, just under 75% of them singletons. The sample here was peripheral blood, taken from a patient treated with radiotherapy plus ipilimumab. These receptor sequences come from a human donor with non-small cell lung cancer whose response to radiotherapy plus ipilimumab could not be evaluated. The CDR3 runs from the conserved cysteine through the conserved F or W. The D gene is left open where the match is weak. For some rows the clone size is stated as once, few or many, or as a class when expanded; others skip it.

cdr3_aa cdr3_nt j_call v_call clone_size d_call
CASRPRGRYEQYF TGTGCCAGCAGGCCCCGGGGTCGCTACGAGCAGTACTTC TRBJ2-7 TRBV28 NA NA
CASSLQGPNEQFF TGTGCCAGCAGCCTACAGGGTCCGAATGAGCAGTTCTTC TRBJ2-1 TRBV7-2 few NA
CAIKRQGGSSYEQYF TGTGCCATCAAGCGACAGGGCGGGTCTTCCTACGAGCAGTACTTC TRBJ2-7 TRBV10-3 NA TRBD1
CASSPRQGEAFF TGTGCCAGCTCACCACGACAGGGCGAAGCTTTCTTT TRBJ1-1 TRBV18 NA TRBD1
CASSYSGLEAFF TGTGCCAGCAGTTACTCTGGGCTTGAAGCTTTCTTT TRBJ1-1 TRBV6-5 NA NA
CASSWTGPQETQYF TGTGCCAGCAGTTGGACAGGTCCTCAAGAGACCCAGTACTTC TRBJ2-5 TRBV7-9 NA TRBD1
CASSTGRSRGYTF TGCGCCAGTTCGACAGGGAGGTCGAGAGGCTACACCTTC TRBJ1-2 TRBV4-1 NA TRBD1
CASSVRGSYEQYF TGTGCCAGCTCAGTTCGGGGGTCCTACGAGCAGTACTTC TRBJ2-7 TRBV18 NA NA
CARSLVRGGAADTQYF TGTGCCAGAAGCTTGGTGCGCGGGGGGGCCGCAGATACGCAGTATTTT TRBJ2-3 TRBV5-3 NA TRBD2
CASSPSAVQSLHEQYF TGTGCCAGCTCACCATCGGCGGTCCAGTCTCTCCACGAGCAGTACTTC TRBJ2-7 TRBV18 NA NA
CASSLGLRGDTQYF TGTGCCAGCAGTTTGGGCCTAAGAGGGGATACGCAGTATTTT TRBJ2-3 TRBV28 NA NA
CASSLGEVAFF TGCGCCAGCAGTCTAGGGGAAGTGGCTTTCTTT TRBJ1-1 TRBV10-1 NA NA
CASSLSGGLDEQYF TGTGCCAGCAGCTTATCGGGGGGGCTTGACGAGCAGTACTTC TRBJ2-7 TRBV11-3 once TRBD2
CSALSGNEQFF TGCAGTGCCTTGAGCGGCAATGAGCAGTTCTTC TRBJ2-1 TRBV20-1 few NA
CASRSGQAYEQYF TGTGCCAGCCGTTCGGGACAGGCTTACGAGCAGTACTTC TRBJ2-7 TRBV7-8 NA TRBD1
CASSLRVNTEAFF TGTGCCAGCAGCTTACGGGTGAACACTGAAGCTTTCTTT TRBJ1-1 TRBV13 NA NA
CASTPTGGGQPQHF TGTGCCAGTACCCCGACAGGGGGCGGTCAGCCCCAGCATTTT TRBJ1-5 TRBV19 NA TRBD1
CASGSQGLGYTF TGTGCTAGTGGTTCTCAGGGTTTGGGCTACACCTTC TRBJ1-2 TRBV12-5 NA NA
CASSPQIGQASYEQYF TGCGCCAGCAGCCCCCAGATTGGGCAGGCCTCCTACGAGCAGTACTTC TRBJ2-7 TRBV5-1 NA NA
CASSFRQPSYEQYF TGTGCCAGCAGCTTCCGACAGCCCAGCTACGAGCAGTACTTC TRBJ2-7 TRBV13 NA NA
CASSLGTGRAGELFF TGTGCCAGCAGCTTGGGGACAGGGCGAGCCGGGGAGCTGTTTTTT TRBJ2-2 TRBV5-4 NA TRBD1
CAWASGRGTDTQYF TGTGCCTGGGCTAGCGGGAGAGGCACAGATACGCAGTATTTT TRBJ2-3 TRBV30 NA TRBD2
CASSQAIDSSGLKYF TGCGCCAGCAGCCAAGCCATCGATTCTAGCGGGCTAAAGTACTTC TRBJ2-7 TRBV4-3 NA TRBD2
CASSLVGATGYGYTF TGTGCCAGCAGTTTGGTGGGGGCAACAGGCTATGGCTACACCTTC TRBJ1-2 TRBV28 NA NA